The TCR beta chain described here comes from a study of T cells in Graves' hyperthyroidism and ophthalmopathy. Overall study context: Staff took peripheral blood when the initial diagnosis was made, before any treatment began.

TCR beta CDR3 sequences were amplified from RNA transcripts. Using the HTBI primer set, a first-round RT-PCR was run on the TCR CDR3. TCRdb processed the multiplex PCR reads anew with MiXCR; each CDR3 protein has one entry. The repertoire holds around 250,000 distinct CDR3 sequences, with roughly 15% as singletons. This clonotype was seen many times. CDR3 length equals 15 residues. Trimming took 4 bases from V and 1 from J, leaving 11 bases between them. Germline V gene data show CDR1 as SGDLS and CDR2 as YYNGEE. Fresh peripheral blood, under 13 ml, yielded the PBMCs. This chain links TRBV9 with TRBJ2-2; the D is unclear. This clonotype was obtained from a woman aged 40-49 years with Graves' hyperthyroidism that later progressed to Graves' ophthalmopathy. What was sequenced was blood. The CDR3 bases are TGTGCCAGCAGCTTGGCTTCAGGGAACACCGGGGAGCTGTTTTTT. Translated: CASSLASGNTGELFF.